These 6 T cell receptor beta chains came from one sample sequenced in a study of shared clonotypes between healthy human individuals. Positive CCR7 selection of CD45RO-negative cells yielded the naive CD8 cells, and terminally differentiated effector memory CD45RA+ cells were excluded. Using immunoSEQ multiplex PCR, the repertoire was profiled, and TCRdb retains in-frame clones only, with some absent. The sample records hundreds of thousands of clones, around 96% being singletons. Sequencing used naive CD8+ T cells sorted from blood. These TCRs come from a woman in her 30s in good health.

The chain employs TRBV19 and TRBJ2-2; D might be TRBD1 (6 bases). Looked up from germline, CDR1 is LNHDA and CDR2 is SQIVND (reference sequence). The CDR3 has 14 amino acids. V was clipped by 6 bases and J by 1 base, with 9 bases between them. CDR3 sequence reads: CASRPGQNTGELFF. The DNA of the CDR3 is TGTGCCAGTAGACCGGGACAGAACACCGGGGAGCTGTTTTTT.

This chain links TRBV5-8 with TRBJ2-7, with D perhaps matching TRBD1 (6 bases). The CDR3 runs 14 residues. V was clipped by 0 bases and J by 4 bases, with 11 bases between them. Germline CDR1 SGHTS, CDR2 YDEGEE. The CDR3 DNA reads TGTGCCAGCAGCTTGGGGCAGGGGCAATACGAGCAGTACTTC. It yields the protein CASSLGQGQYEQYF.

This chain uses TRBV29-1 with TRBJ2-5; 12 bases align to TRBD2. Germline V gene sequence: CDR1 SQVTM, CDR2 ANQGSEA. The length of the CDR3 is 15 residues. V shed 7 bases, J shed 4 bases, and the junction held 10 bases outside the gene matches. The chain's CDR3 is CSAPTSGRGGETQYF. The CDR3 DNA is TGCAGCGCCCCGACTAGCGGGAGAGGAGGAGAGACCCAGTACTTC.

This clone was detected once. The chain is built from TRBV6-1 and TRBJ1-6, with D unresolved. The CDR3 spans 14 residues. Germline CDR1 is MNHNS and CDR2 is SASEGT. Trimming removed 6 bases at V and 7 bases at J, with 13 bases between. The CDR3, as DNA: TGTGCCAGCAGGGAGCCTAACCCAAATTCACCCCTCCACTTT. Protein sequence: CASREPNPNSPLHF.

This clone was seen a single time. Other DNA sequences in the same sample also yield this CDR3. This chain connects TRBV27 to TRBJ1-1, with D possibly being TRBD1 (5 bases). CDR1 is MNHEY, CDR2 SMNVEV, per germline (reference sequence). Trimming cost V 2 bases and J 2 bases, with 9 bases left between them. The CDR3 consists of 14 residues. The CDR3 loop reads CASSLRQGNTEAFF. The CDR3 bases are TGTGCCAGCAGTTTACGGCAGGGAAACACTGAAGCTTTCTTT.

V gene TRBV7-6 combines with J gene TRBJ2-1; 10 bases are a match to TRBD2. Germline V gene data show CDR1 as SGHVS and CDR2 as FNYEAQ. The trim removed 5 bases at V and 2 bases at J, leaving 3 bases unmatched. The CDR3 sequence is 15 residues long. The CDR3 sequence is CASSNSGRAYNEQFF. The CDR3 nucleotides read TGTGCCAGCAGCAACAGCGGGAGGGCCTACAATGAGCAGTTCTTC.